Listed here is a single T cell receptor beta chain. The sample comes from a study of blood T cell repertoires in COVID-19. Study overall: There were acute and convalescent COVID-19 samples, and they came from the United States, Italy and Spain. The cDNA or gDNA used as material had been derived from T cells, B-cell-depleted T cells, or PBMCs.

V lost 2 bases, J lost 4 bases, and 11 bases lay in between. The CDR3 totals 14 residues. Per the germline V gene, CDR1 is MNHNS and CDR2 is SASEGT. Authors' data handling: Cell counts per sample came from amplifying reference gene primers. Sequenced by immunoSEQ multiplex PCR; TCRdb stores in-frame clones only, minus some. That table supplies the V and J calls and clone size; D and trimming were determined from the DNA. The profile shows fewer than 90,000 clones, 80% of them singletons. Sequencing used peripheral blood. The chain couples TRBV6-1 to TRBJ1-1; possibly TRBD1 for D (6 bases). The sequence came from an elderly woman with acute or convalescent COVID-19. CDR3 amino acids: CASSEFRDTTEAFF. CDR3 DNA: TGTGCCAGCAGTGAATTCAGGGACACCACTGAAGCTTTCTTT.